This T cell receptor beta chain was recovered during a study of blood T cells in healthy people across ages. Primed by a sample-barcoded 5' primer and a J-beta primer mix, a second PCR proceeded for 7 to 11 cycles. Every sample returned 2.5 million or more CDR3-containing paired-end reads. TCRdb called the 5' RACE reads again in MiXCR, with one record for every CDR3 protein. The sample lists around 780,000 distinct CDR3 sequences, around 50% occurring once. This CDR3 is 13 amino acids long. Germline CDR1 is SGHVS and CDR2 is FQNEAQ. V was clipped by 3 bases and J by 9 bases, with 12 bases between them.

The J gene is TRBJ2-1, the V gene TRBV7-8; D is uncertain. The sequenced material came from blood. The sequence was obtained from a man aged 35-49 years in good health. The CDR3 region is CASSFARSGEQFF. DNA for the CDR3: TGTGCCAGCAGCTTCGCTAGGTCCGGTGAGCAGTTCTTC.